Below are 21 T cell receptor beta chains sequenced from a single sample in a study of blood T cell repertoires in COVID-19. TCRdb keeps only in-frame clones here, not all; method: immunoSEQ multiplex PCR. Seen here are more than 350,000 clones, around nine tenths observed once, and the top ten hold 10%. Sequenced input: PBMCs or T cells enriched from blood (not recorded which). The origin of the receptors is a woman aged 45 to 65 who had recovered from COVID-19.

This clone came up once. The chain recombines TRBV28 with TRBJ1-2, with D hard to call. The germline V gene encodes CDR1 MDHEN and CDR2 SYDVKM. V lost 1 base and J lost 1, with 4 bases in between. The CDR3 length is 13 residues. The CDR3 sequence: CASSLSYNYGYTF. CDR3 sequence (DNA): TGTGCCAGCAGTTTATCGTATAACTATGGCTACACCTTC.

This sequence joins TRBV13 and TRBJ2-3; 8 nucleotides agree with TRBD2. Looked up from germline, CDR1 is PRHDT and CDR2 is FYEKMQ (reference sequence). V shed 4 bases and J 0 bases; nucleotides not matched to a gene: 6. The CDR3 runs 16 residues. CDR3 region: CASSSRTSLSTDTQYF. CDR3 sequence (DNA): TGTGCCAGCAGCTCACGGACTAGCCTTAGCACAGATACGCAGTATTTT.

The chain carries TRBV4-2 and TRBJ2-5, with 11 bases matching TRBD2. This CDR3 is 17 amino acids long. V gave up 2 bases and J gave up 4 bases; unmatched junction bases: 9. The germline V gene has CDR1 LGHNA and CDR2 YNFKEQ. The chain's CDR3 is CASSQSIAGGPGETQYF. CDR3 in DNA: TGTGCCAGCAGCCAATCTATAGCGGGGGGGCCAGGAGAGACCCAGTACTTC.

The chain combines TRBV28 with TRBJ1-6; possible D gene TRBD1, 6 bases. Germline V gene lookup returns CDR1 MDHEN and CDR2 SYDVKM. This CDR3 has 16 amino acids. The ends were cut back, 5 bases at V and 7 bases at J, with 18 bases in the middle. The CDR3 DNA sequence: TGTGCCAGCAGTCTCAGACGGACAGTCCTCAATTCACCCCTCCACTTT. Translated, it gives CASSLRRTVLNSPLHF.

The V gene is TRBV4-3, the J gene TRBJ1-6, with D maybe TRBD1 (5 bases). Trimming removed 3 bases at V and 7 bases at J, with 13 bases between. The germline CDR1 and CDR2 sequences are LGHNA and YSLEER. The CDR3 runs 15 residues. The CDR3 DNA sequence: TGCGCCAGCAGCCAGGCGCAGGGTATCAATTCACCCCTCCACTTT. Its translation: CASSQAQGINSPLHF.

The chain carries TRBV2 and TRBJ1-2; no clear D gene. The CDR3 loop spans 14 amino acids. V lost 3 bases and J lost 0, with 8 bases in between. Germline CDR1 SNHLY, CDR2 FYNNEI. The CDR3 region has the DNA TGTGCCAGCAGTGAGGCGGCGTCTAACTATGGCTACACCTTC. It encodes CASSEAASNYGYTF.

This chain joins TRBV6-5 and TRBJ2-7; perhaps TRBD1 as D (5 bases). In germline, CDR1 is MNHEY, CDR2 SVGAGI. The V end lost 7 bases, the J end lost 2 bases, and 9 bases lay between the germline ends. The CDR3 sequence is 12 residues long. The DNA for the CDR3 is TGTGCCAGCACCCGACAGCCCTACGAGCAGTACTTC. Translation: CASTRQPYEQYF.

The J gene is TRBJ1-2, the V gene TRBV11-2, with D possibly being TRBD1 (6 bases). Trimming left V 5 bases short and J 2 bases short, with 18 bases between. The CDR3 length is 16 residues. Germline assignment: CDR1 SGHAT and CDR2 FQNNGV. CDR3 in DNA: TGTGCCAGCAGCCCCTCAGGGGTAACCGGCAACTATGGCTACACCTTC. Its translation is CASSPSGVTGNYGYTF.

This rearrangement joins TRBV7-6 to TRBJ2-3, with 9 positions matching TRBD2. The germline V gene has CDR1 SGHVS and CDR2 FNYEAQ. V was clipped by 1 base and J by 2 bases; unmatched bases: 4. This CDR3 is built from 16 residues. As DNA, the CDR3 is TGTGCCAGCAGCTTAGAGGCTAGCGGGAACACAGATACGCAGTATTTT. This gives the protein CASSLEASGNTDTQYF.

This chain uses TRBV27 with TRBJ1-5; D remains ambiguous. V gave up 4 bases and J gave up 5 bases, with 9 bases separating them. CDR3 length: 13 residues. The germline V gene encodes CDR1 MNHEY and CDR2 SMNVEV (reference sequence). This chain's CDR3 is CASSYAQDQPQHF. The CDR3 nucleotides are TGTGCCAGCAGTTACGCGCAGGATCAGCCCCAGCATTTT.

The rearrangement links TRBV7-6 to TRBJ2-3; weak D call: TRBD1 (5 bases). V lost 4 bases to trimming and J lost 2 bases, with 19 bases between them. The CDR3 spans 17 residues. Germline CDR1 SGHVS, CDR2 FNYEAQ. CDR3 region: CASSYTTASGLTDTQYF. CDR3 DNA sequence: TGTGCCAGCAGCTACACCACAGCCTCAGGGCTCACAGATACGCAGTATTTT.

The rearrangement links TRBV19 to TRBJ2-3; 9 bases map to TRBD2. V lost 5 bases and J lost 0; bases outside the gene matches: 15. The CDR3 length is 19 residues. The germline gives CDR1 LNHDA, CDR2 SQIVND (reference sequence). CDR3 coding DNA: TGTGCCAGTAGTCTCCATTCTAGCGGGGTTTTCCCTAGCACAGATACGCAGTATTTT. Residues: CASSLHSSGVFPSTDTQYF.

The chain uses TRBV11-2 and TRBJ2-1; 7 bases align to TRBD2. The CDR3 is 15 residues long. The V gene's germline CDR1 is SGHAT and CDR2 FQNNGV. Trimming removed 0 bases from V and 9 bases from J; junction bases left unmatched: 8. The CDR3 loop is CASSLDGAGVFEQFF. In DNA form, the CDR3 reads TGTGCCAGCAGCTTAGACGGGGCGGGGGTATTTGAGCAGTTCTTC.

This clone has a single count. The chain is built from TRBV27 and TRBJ2-7; TRBD2 matches at 9 bases. This CDR3 comprises 16 residues. V gave up 4 bases and J gave up 4 bases; unmatched junction bases: 11. Germline CDR1 MNHEY, CDR2 SMNVEV (reference sequence). CDR3 sequence (DNA): TGTGCCAGCAGTTCCTCCGCGATAGCGGGGGTGTACGAGCAGTACTTC. Translating gives CASSSSAIAGVYEQYF.

The chain recombines TRBV2 with TRBJ1-6; 8 nucleotides match TRBD1. Germline V gene lookup returns CDR1 SNHLY and CDR2 FYNNEI. This CDR3 contains 14 residues. Germline trimming cut 3 bases from V and 7 bases from J; bases unmatched to any gene: 2. The CDR3 loop is CASSDGQGNSPLHF. CDR3 coding DNA: TGTGCCAGCAGTGACGGACAGGGAAATTCACCCCTCCACTTT.

The gene calls are TRBV3-1 (or the pseudogene TRBV3-2) and TRBJ1-2, with a weak D call TRBD1 (5 bases). Per the germline V gene, CDR1 is LGHDT and CDR2 is YNNKEL (reference sequence). The CDR3 has 13 residues. Trimming left V 1 base short and J 6 bases short, with 9 bases between. In nucleotides, the CDR3 is TGTGCCAGCAGCCAAGGGGGGGGAGATGGCTACACCTTC. It is translated as CASSQGGGDGYTF.

This chain joins TRBV4-2 and TRBJ1-2; the D is unclear. With 3 bases removed from V and 11 bases from J, the gap between germline ends came to 16 bases. CDR1 and CDR2 (germline): LGHNA, YNFKEQ. The CDR3 has 13 residues. In DNA, the CDR3 is TGTGCCAGCAGCCATGCGGCGAGTGGGAGGTACACCTTC. It codes for CASSHAASGRYTF.

The CDR3 DNA reads TGTGCCAGCAGCGCTCTTGCGGGTTCCGTCACTGAAGCTTTCTTT. This codes for CASSALAGSVTEAFF. The V call is TRBV6-5, the J call TRBJ1-1; D is ambiguous. CDR1 and CDR2 (germline): MNHEY, SVGAGI. CDR3 size: 15 residues. The V end was cut by 6 bases, the J end by 4 bases, with 18 bases between.

The chain is built from TRBV19 and TRBJ1-4; D is undetermined. This CDR3 is 12 amino acids long. Germline V gene lookup returns CDR1 LNHDA and CDR2 SQIVND (reference sequence). Trimming removed 9 bases from V and 6 bases from J, with 11 bases in between. The CDR3 spells CASRGIYEKLFF. CDR3 DNA: TGTGCCAGCCGCGGGATATATGAAAAACTGTTTTTT. Full variable domain (outside the CDR3, taken from reference TRBV19 and TRBJ1-4): DGGITQSPKYLFRKEGQNVTLSCEQNLNHDAMYWYRQDPGQGLRLIYYSQIVNDFQKGDIAEGYSVSREKKESFPLTVTSAQKNPTAFYLCASRGIYEKLFFGSGTQLSVL.

The V gene is TRBV6-1, the J gene TRBJ1-2; no clear D. Germline CDR1 and CDR2: MNHNS and SASEGT. V gave up 0 bases and J gave up 5 bases, with 7 bases separating them. The CDR3 consists of 13 residues. CDR3 nucleotide sequence: TGTGCCAGCAGTGAAGCGGCATGGTATGGCTACACCTTC. Its translation: CASSEAAWYGYTF.

The chain combines TRBV4-1 with TRBJ2-7; D is unclear. Trimming took off 0 bases at V and 0 bases at J, with 18 bases between the two ends. Germline V gene sequence: CDR1 MGHRA, CDR2 YSYEKL. The CDR3 runs to 18 residues. For the CDR3, the DNA is TGCGCCAGCAGCCAAGATACCCCCGCCGGGTACCTCTCCTACGAGCAGTACTTC. This sequence encodes CASSQDTPAGYLSYEQYF.